This T cell receptor beta chain was obtained from a study of T cells in Graves' hyperthyroidism and ophthalmopathy. Study information: The initial diagnosis was the point when peripheral blood was collected, ahead of any treatment.

When ophthalmopathy did not progress within 18 months, Graves' hyperthyroidism was considered stable. This clonotype was counted at least ten times. The antigen remains undetermined. Broader study findings: Ophthalmopathy, which appeared later, was predicted by the model a median approximately six months before onset. Most thyroid clonotypes expanded above 0.001 appeared in blood too.

TCR beta CDR3 region amplification was performed from RNA transcripts. First-round RT-PCR targeting the TCR CDR3 was performed with the HTBI primer set. TCRdb analysed the multiplex PCR reads with MiXCR anew, one entry per CDR3 protein. The sample has about 320,000 distinct CDR3 sequences, around 17% seen once. The origin of this receptor is a man younger than 45 with Graves' hyperthyroidism. Sequencing was done on a sample of blood.

This CDR3 is CASSQGDEQYF. Here the CDR3 DNA reads TGCGCCAGCAGCCAAGGCGACGAGCAGTACTTC. This chain connects TRBV4-1 to TRBJ2-7; D gene ambiguous. CDR3 length: 11 residues. V was cut by 1 base and J by 5 bases, with 3 bases left in between. Germline V gene data show CDR1 as MGHRA and CDR2 as YSYEKL.